Listed here are 8 T cell receptor beta chains from one sample, sequenced in a study of CD8+ T cells in alopecia areata. Extracted RNA was reverse transcribed, and the resulting cDNA served as sequencing template. Sequenced by immunoSEQ multiplex PCR; TCRdb stores in-frame clones only, minus some. The data hold about 200,000 clones, with roughly 64% observed a single time. Treatment reported: oral pan-JAK inhibitor, 5-10 mg twice daily. The sample consisted of CD4+ T cells sorted from blood, taken at week 24, from a patient treated with tofacitinib. The receptors shown here come from a human donor with alopecia areata.

The CDR3 region is CASSTNPGLASNEQFF. The CDR3 bases are TGTGCCAGCAGCACGAACCCGGGACTAGCGTCCAATGAGCAGTTCTTC. The rearrangement joins TRBV5-5 to TRBJ2-1; 10 bases map to TRBD2. Germline V gene sequence: CDR1 SGHKS, CDR2 YYEKEE (reference sequence). The CDR3 extends over 16 amino acids. V trimming: 4 bases; J trimming: 6 bases; junction bases outside the gene matches: 10.

This clone showed up just once. CDR3 nucleotide sequence: TGTGCCAGCAGTCAAAACAGGGGGAGCTCCTACGAGCAGTACTTC. As protein: CASSQNRGSSYEQYF. This chain connects TRBV6-5 to TRBJ2-7; 8 bases fit TRBD1. Germline CDR1 MNHEY, CDR2 SVGAGI. The CDR3 is made up of 15 amino acids. V trimming: 5 bases; J trimming: 0 bases; junction bases outside the gene matches: 6.

The chain has TRBV5-6 and TRBJ1-1; D is uncertain. There are 14 residues in the CDR3. CDR1 and CDR2 (germline): SGHDT, YYEEEE. V lost 4 bases and J lost 1, with 11 bases in between. The CDR3 spells CASSQPGANTEAFF. As DNA, the CDR3 is TGTGCCAGCAGCCAACCGGGCGCGAACACTGAAGCTTTCTTT.

V usage is TRBV15 and J usage is TRBJ2-7, with D possibly matching TRBD1 (5 bases). Germline V CDR1 and CDR2: LNHNV, YYDKDF (reference sequence). The CDR3 runs to 13 residues. The ends were cut back, 6 bases at V and 3 bases at J, with 12 bases in the middle. The CDR3 loop reads CATRQGMNYEQYF. In DNA, the CDR3 is TGTGCCACCAGGCAGGGAATGAACTACGAGCAGTACTTC.

The chain links TRBV2 to TRBJ1-1, with D perhaps matching TRBD1 (5 bases). Looked up from germline, CDR1 is SNHLY and CDR2 is FYNNEI. The CDR3 runs to 11 residues. Trimming cost V 6 bases and J 9 bases, with 11 bases left between them. As DNA, the CDR3 is TGTGCCAGCAGGTTCGACAGTAAAGCTTTCTTT. Amino acids: CASRFDSKAFF.

The chain uses TRBV5-1 and TRBJ1-2; D gene ambiguous. Per germline, CDR1 SGHRS and CDR2 YFSETQ. The ends were cut back, 3 bases at V and 5 bases at J, with 8 bases in the middle. The CDR3 sequence is 12 residues long. Here the CDR3 DNA reads TGCGCCAGCAGCTCGGACGCGTATGGCTACACCTTC. Translating it yields CASSSDAYGYTF.

This chain connects TRBV30 to TRBJ1-2; D is unclear. Germline CDR1 GTSNPN, CDR2 SVGIG (reference sequence). V shed 4 bases and J shed 1 base, with 16 bases lying between them. This CDR3 comprises 15 residues. The CDR3 reads CAWKPNLRVNYGYTF. CDR3 nucleotides: TGTGCCTGGAAACCTAATTTGAGGGTTAACTATGGCTACACCTTC.

This chain connects TRBV11-2 to TRBJ2-3, with 12 bases identical to TRBD2. The CDR3 is made up of 15 amino acids. The V segment lost 5 bases and the J segment 9 bases; nucleotides outside the gene matches: 9. The germline V gene encodes CDR1 SGHAT and CDR2 FQNNGV. CDR3 sequence reads: CASSPTSGGSRTQYF. As DNA, the CDR3 is TGTGCCAGCAGCCCAACTAGCGGGGGGTCTCGAACGCAGTATTTT.